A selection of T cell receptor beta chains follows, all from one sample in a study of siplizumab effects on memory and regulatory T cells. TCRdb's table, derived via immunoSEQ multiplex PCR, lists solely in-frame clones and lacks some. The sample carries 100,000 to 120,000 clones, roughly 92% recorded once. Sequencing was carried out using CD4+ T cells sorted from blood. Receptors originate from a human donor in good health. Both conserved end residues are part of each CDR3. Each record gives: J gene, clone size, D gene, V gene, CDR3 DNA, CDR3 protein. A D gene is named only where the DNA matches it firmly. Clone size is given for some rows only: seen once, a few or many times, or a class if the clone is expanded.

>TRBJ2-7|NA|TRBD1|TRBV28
TGTGCCACTTCGACAGGGGGCGCATCGGATACCTACGAGCAGTACTTC
CATSTGGASDTYEQYF
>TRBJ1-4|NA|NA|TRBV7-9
TGTGCCAGCAGCTTGAGTAGGCTCGATGAAAAACTGTTTTTT
CASSLSRLDEKLFF
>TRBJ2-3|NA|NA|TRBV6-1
TGTGCCAGCAGTGAGGAATTCACAGATACGCAGTATTTT
CASSEEFTDTQYF
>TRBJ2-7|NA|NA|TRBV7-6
TGTGCCAGCAGCTTAGCGAGGGGGGAACACGAGCAGTACTTC
CASSLARGEHEQYF
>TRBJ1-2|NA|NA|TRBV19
TGTGCCAGTAGTATCCCTCGCGGGGAGAGTGGCTACACCTTC
CASSIPRGESGYTF
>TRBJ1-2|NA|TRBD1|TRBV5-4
TGTGCCAGCAGCTTGGAGGGACAGGGGGCTTATGGCTACACCTTC
CASSLEGQGAYGYTF
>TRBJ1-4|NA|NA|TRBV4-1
TGCGCCAGCAGCCAAGATGGGCGTGGGAGAGGTGAAAAACTGTTTTTT
CASSQDGRGRGEKLFF
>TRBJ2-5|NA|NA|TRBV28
TGTGCCAGCTGTGTCAGCCAAGAGACCCAGTACTTC
CASCVSQETQYF
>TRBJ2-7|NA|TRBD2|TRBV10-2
TGCGCCAGCAGTGAGTCACGGAGTCTAGCTAGCGGGCGCGAGCAGTACTTC
CASSESRSLASGREQYF
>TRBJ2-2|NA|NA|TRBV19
TGTGCCACCACTGAGATCGGCGGGAACACCGGGGAGCTGTTTTTT
CATTEIGGNTGELFF
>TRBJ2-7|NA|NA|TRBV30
TGTGCCTGGAGTGTTGAGGTGATGCAGTACTTC
CAWSVEVMQYF
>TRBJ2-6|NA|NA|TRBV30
TGTGCCTGGAGTCACGGACTCTCTGGGGCCAACGTCCTGACTTTC
CAWSHGLSGANVLTF
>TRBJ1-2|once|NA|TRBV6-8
TGTGCCAGCAGATTCGTACATAACCCTAACTATGGCTACACCTTC
CASRFVHNPNYGYTF
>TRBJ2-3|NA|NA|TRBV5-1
TGCGCCAGCAGCTCCAACAGGGAAAGCACAGATACGCAGTATTTT
CASSSNRESTDTQYF
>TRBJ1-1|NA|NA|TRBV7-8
TGTGCCAGCAGCGACACTGAAGCTTTCTTT
CASSDTEAFF
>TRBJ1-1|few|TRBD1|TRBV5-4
TGTGCCAGCAAACCGGGACAGGGGAACACTGAAGCTTTCTTT
CASKPGQGNTEAFF
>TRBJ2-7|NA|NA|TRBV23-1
TGCGCCAGCAGTCCAGACACGGGACTTACTGAGACCTACGAGCAGTACTTC
CASSPDTGLTETYEQYF